These 13 T cell receptor beta chains share one sample of origin, sequenced in a study of cytomegalovirus exposure and HLA in healthy donors (dated 2017 in TCRdb). Receptor libraries were prepared by the immunoSEQ multiplex PCR assay. A mixture of 60 forward primers for TCR Vbeta segments and 13 reverse primers for TCR Jbeta segments was used in the multiplex PCR. What TCRdb holds here is the immuneACCESS table cut down to in-frame rearrangements. Part of the clones is not present; checked against another copy, under half of the missing clones reflect an unresolved V gene, and the others are unexplained. This sample lists about 140,000 clones; around four fifths were detected once. The top ten hold over 1.5% of the sample. Sequenced: PBMCs. The receptors come from a man in his forties or fifties in good health and CMV-seronegative.

The V call is TRBV15, the J call TRBJ2-3; weak D call: TRBD1 (6 bases). Germline CDR1 and CDR2: LNHNV and YYDKDF (reference sequence). This CDR3 has 16 residues. V lost 3 bases, J lost 0 bases, and 13 bases lay in between. The CDR3 spells CATSRTGTSSTDTQYF. The CDR3, as DNA: TGTGCCACCAGCAGGACAGGAACCTCTAGCACAGATACGCAGTATTTT. Looking up the rest from reference TRBV15 and TRBJ2-3 gives the full variable domain: DAMVIQNPRYQVTQFGKPVTLSCSQTLNHNVMYWYQQKSSQAPKLLFHYYDKDFNNEADTPDNFQSRRPNTSFCFLDIRSPGLGDTAMYLCATSRTGTSSTDTQYFGPGTRLTVL.

This chain connects TRBV18 to TRBJ2-5; maybe TRBD1 (5 bases). The length of the CDR3 is 14 residues. Per the germline V gene, CDR1 is KGHSH and CDR2 is LQKENI. V shed 4 bases and J shed 2 bases, with 11 bases lying between them. This chain's CDR3 is CASSLNQGQETQYF. In DNA form, the CDR3 reads TGTGCCAGCTCACTAAATCAGGGTCAAGAGACCCAGTACTTC.

This chain uses TRBV27 with TRBJ2-7, with D possibly being TRBD1 (6 bases). V was clipped by 5 bases and J by 1 base, with 12 bases between them. The CDR3 loop spans 14 amino acids. Per germline, CDR1 MNHEY and CDR2 SMNVEV (reference sequence). In DNA, the CDR3 is TGTGCCAGCAGTCAGGGACACCTATCCTACGAGCAGTACTTC. Encoded protein: CASSQGHLSYEQYF.

V and J are TRBV27 and TRBJ2-3; D may be TRBD1 (6 bases). CDR3 size: 15 residues. Looked up from germline, CDR1 is MNHEY and CDR2 is SMNVEV (reference sequence). Trimming stripped 2 bases from V and 2 bases from J, with 11 bases between. The chain's CDR3 is CASSLGGATTDTQYF. In DNA form, the CDR3 reads TGTGCCAGCAGTTTAGGGGGCGCGACCACAGATACGCAGTATTTT.

The chain links TRBV7-3 to TRBJ2-1, with 10 bases lining up with TRBD2. This CDR3 comprises 17 residues. J was trimmed by 4 bases and V by 3 bases; bases with no gene match: 9. CDR1 is SGHTA, CDR2 FQGTGA, per germline. The CDR3: CASSLASGGAGYNEQFF. CDR3 nucleotides: TGTGCCAGCAGCTTGGCCAGCGGGGGGGCGGGATACAATGAGCAGTTCTTC.

This clone was observed a handful of times. CDR3 bases: TGTGCCAGCGGGACTAGCGGGAGAAATGAGCAGTTCTTC. Translation: CASGTSGRNEQFF. The J gene is TRBJ2-1, the V gene TRBV2, with 14 nucleotides matching TRBD2. Germline V gives CDR1 SNHLY, CDR2 FYNNEI. The CDR3 is 13 amino acids. The J segment lost 7 bases and the V segment lost 8 bases, leaving 1 base of the junction unmatched.

The gene calls are TRBV19 and TRBJ1-1; 8 positions agree with TRBD1. Germline loops: CDR1 LNHDA, CDR2 SQIVND (reference sequence). CDR3 size: 15 residues. After removal of 5 bases from V and 5 bases from J, the junction contained 10 bases not matched to a gene. The CDR3 spells CASSLEDRAWTEAFF. CDR3 DNA: TGTGCCAGTAGTCTCGAGGACAGGGCTTGGACTGAAGCTTTCTTT.

The chain uses TRBV2 and TRBJ2-5; D gene ambiguous. The CDR3 runs 15 residues. Germline CDR1 is SNHLY and CDR2 is FYNNEI. V lost 1 base and J 2 bases, leaving 11 bases between the germline ends. This CDR3 is CASSEGQYLQETQYF. The CDR3, as DNA: TGTGCCAGCAGTGAAGGGCAGTACCTTCAAGAGACCCAGTACTTC.

For this clone: At the DNA level, this CDR3 is encoded by other sequences in the same sample as well. This chain connects TRBV7-8 to TRBJ2-7; possible D gene TRBD1, 5 bases. The CDR3 extends over 12 amino acids. Germline CDR1 SGHVS, CDR2 FQNEAQ. V lost 3 bases to trimming and J lost 2 bases, with 5 bases between them. This CDR3 is CASSLDTYEQYF. The DNA of the CDR3 is TGTGCCAGCAGCTTGGACACCTACGAGCAGTACTTC.

V gene TRBV10-3 combines with J gene TRBJ2-3; 7 nucleotides agree with TRBD1. The germline V gene encodes CDR1 ENHRY and CDR2 SYGVKD. CDR3 size: 14 residues. The trim removed 6 bases at V and 4 bases at J, leaving 7 bases unmatched. The CDR3 spells CAISLDRAADTQYF. For the CDR3, the DNA is TGTGCCATCAGCCTTGACAGGGCCGCAGATACGCAGTATTTT.

The rearrangement joins TRBV9 to TRBJ2-6; 7 bases agree with TRBD1. The ends lost 0 bases at V and 0 bases at J; junction bases unmatched: 3. The CDR3 runs 17 residues. Germline-derived CDR1 and CDR2 are SGDLS and YYNGEE. The CDR3 reads CASSVARQGSGANVLTF. The CDR3 DNA follows: TGTGCCAGCAGCGTAGCTAGACAGGGCTCTGGGGCCAACGTCCTGACTTTC.

The genes are TRBV6-1 and TRBJ1-2, with D maybe TRBD1 (5 bases). Trimming took off 3 bases at V and 7 bases at J, with 15 bases between the two ends. This CDR3 region has 14 residues. The germline gives CDR1 MNHNS, CDR2 SASEGT. The CDR3 reads CASSDARGSGGYTF. The CDR3 DNA reads as TGTGCCAGCAGTGATGCCCGGGGGAGCGGTGGCTACACCTTC.

V is TRBV7-9 and J is TRBJ2-6, with 8 bases that match TRBD1. There are 17 residues in the CDR3. Germline values: CDR1 SEHNR, CDR2 FQNEAQ (reference sequence). V shed 4 bases, J shed 4 bases, and the junction held 9 bases outside the gene matches. The DNA of the CDR3 is TGTGCCAGCAGCTCTACGCGACAGGGGTGGGGGGCCAACGTCCTGACTTTC. It specifies CASSSTRQGWGANVLTF.